Below, 8 T cell receptor beta chains from the same sample are listed, as sequenced in a study of response to subunit inactivated influenza vaccine. TCRdb recomputed calls from the RT-PCR reads with MiXCR, one row per CDR3 protein. The table includes just under 250,000 distinct CDR3 sequences, 10% to 15% detected once. The sequenced sample was non-naive T cells sorted from PBMCs, obtained around 14 days before vaccination. The origin of the receptors is a man between 50 and 59 years old who received an inactivated influenza vaccine.

J is TRBJ2-5 and V is TRBV28; 10 positions agree with TRBD2. Germline V gives CDR1 MDHEN, CDR2 SYDVKM. The CDR3 sequence is 11 residues long. The CDR3: CGAGGLETQYF. The DNA for the CDR3 is TGTGGAGCGGGGGGGCTAGAGACCCAGTACTTC. The whole variable domain, filled in from reference TRBV28 and TRBJ2-5, reads DVKVTQSSRYLVKRTGEKVFLECVQDMDHENMFWYRQDPGLGLRLIYFSYDVKMKEKGDIPEGYSVSREKKERFSLILESASTNQTSMYLCGAGGLETQYFGPGTRLLVL.

This clonotype was observed a handful of times. DNA for the CDR3: TGTGCCAGCAGCCCCAAAGGTAGCGGGGGATTCCAAGAGACCCAGTACTTC. It encodes CASSPKGSGGFQETQYF. The gene calls are TRBV5-6 and TRBJ2-5; 9 nucleotides line up with TRBD2. Germline CDR1 is SGHDT and CDR2 is YYEEEE. Trimming removed 4 bases from V and 1 base from J; junction bases left unmatched: 11. The CDR3 totals 17 residues.

The chain employs TRBV20-1 and TRBJ2-5, with TRBD1 matching 7 bases. The germline gives CDR1 DFQATT, CDR2 SNEGSKA (reference sequence). Trimming removed 5 bases from V and 5 bases from J; junction bases left unmatched: 5. The CDR3 has 12 residues. This chain's CDR3 is CSASGGGETQYF. The CDR3 nucleotides are TGCAGTGCTTCAGGGGGTGGGGAGACCCAGTACTTC.

The rearrangement joins TRBV28 to TRBJ2-3; unclear D gene. V lost 3 bases and J lost 6, with 10 bases in between. The CDR3 has 13 residues. CDR1 is MDHEN, CDR2 SYDVKM, per germline. The CDR3 is CASSFSPWDTQYF. CDR3 in DNA: TGTGCCAGCAGTTTCTCGCCGTGGGATACGCAGTATTTT.

In its sample, this clonotype was seen a few times. One junction end does not reproduce the germline sequence, and a read error may be involved. This chain connects TRBV20-1 to TRBJ2-7, with 7 bases matching TRBD2. Germline CDR1 DFQATT, CDR2 SNEGSKA (reference sequence). This CDR3 spans 13 amino acids. The CDR3 bases are TGCAGTGCTAGCAGGGACTATCCCTACGAGCGGTACTTC. This codes for CSASRDYPYERYF.

This clonotype turned up a few times. The chain combines TRBV18 with TRBJ2-3; possibly TRBD1 for D (6 bases). The V end lost 1 base, the J end lost 3 bases, and 11 bases lay between the germline ends. Germline assignment: CDR1 KGHSH and CDR2 LQKENI. This CDR3 comprises 15 residues. This chain's CDR3 is CASSPRGPPTDTQYF. The CDR3 DNA sequence: TGTGCCAGCTCACCACGGGGGCCCCCGACAGATACGCAGTATTTT.

V gene TRBV4-2 combines with J gene TRBJ2-2; D remains unclear. The CDR3 contains 16 residues. The germline V gene has CDR1 LGHNA and CDR2 YNFKEQ. The germline V and J ends were trimmed by 0 bases and 5 bases, with 13 bases remaining between them. In nucleotides, the CDR3 is TGTGCCAGCAGCCAAGATCCTGGACCTTATACCGGGGAGCTGTTTTTT. Translation: CASSQDPGPYTGELFF.

The chain uses TRBV10-2 and TRBJ2-7, with a weak D call TRBD2 (6 bases). Deletions cut 3 bases from V and 4 bases from J, with 10 bases between. Germline lookup yields CDR1 WSHSY and CDR2 SAAADI. The CDR3 is made up of 13 amino acids. CDR3 DNA sequence: TGCGCCAGCAGTGACGGGGCGGGGTACGAGCAGTACTTC. Amino acid sequence: CASSDGAGYEQYF.